A few counts support the clone carrying this T cell receptor (beta chain). This record belongs to a study of blood T cells in healthy people across ages. Germline V gene sequence: CDR1 MNHEY, CDR2 SVGEGT. The CDR3 covers 15 residues. V was trimmed by 6 bases and J by 2 bases, leaving 17 bases between them. Together with a sample-barcoded 5' primer, a J-beta primer mix was included in a second PCR lasting about 7 to 11 cycles. Each cDNA molecule was tagged by a template-switch adaptor with 12 random nucleotides. MiXCR, applied by TCRdb to the 5' RACE reads, yields one record per CDR3 protein. Here the sample spans hundreds of thousands of distinct CDR3 sequences, 44% being singletons.

This chain links TRBV6-2 or TRBV6-3 with TRBJ2-7; weak D call: TRBD1 (6 bases). The source material was blood. The source is a man aged 55 to 69 in good health. This CDR3 is CASRALGTTAYEQYF. CDR3 sequence (DNA): TGTGCCAGCAGGGCTTTAGGGACAACGGCCTACGAGCAGTACTTC.